These T cell receptor beta chains were read from a single sample in a study of blood T cells in healthy people across ages. TCRdb ran MiXCR on the 5' RACE reads and lists one entry per CDR3 protein. Among over 600,000 distinct CDR3 sequences listed, 56% were seen once. The sequencing sample was made of blood. These receptors all come from a man aged 35-49 years in good health. Both conserved end residues are part of each CDR3. D genes are given only for firm matches. Some rows have no size entry. The others give once, few or many, or a class for an expanded clone.

J gene	V gene	D gene	clone size	CDR3 DNA	CDR3 protein
TRBJ2-3	TRBV20-1	NA	NA	TGCAGTGGGGGGCCAGACACAGATACGCAGTATTTT	CSGGPDTDTQYF
TRBJ2-5	TRBV25-1	TRBD2	NA	TGTGCCAGCAGTAGAGCGGGAGTAGGGGGACGGCAGTACTTC	CASSRAGVGGRQYF
TRBJ1-1	TRBV20-1	TRBD1	NA	TGCAGTGCTTGGACAGGGGCCACTGAAGCTTTCTTT	CSAWTGATEAFF
TRBJ2-7	TRBV20-1	NA	NA	TGCAGTGCTAAAAGCTATGGGGGCCTCTACTCCTACGAGCAGTACTTC	CSAKSYGGLYSYEQYF
TRBJ1-5	TRBV12-3/TRBV12-4	NA	NA	TGTGCCAGCAGTTTAGCGCTTGGGCACCTCCATCAGCCCCAGCATTTT	CASSLALGHLHQPQHF
TRBJ1-6	TRBV29-1	TRBD1	NA	TGCAGCGCTGGGGCAGGGGGAAGGTCACCCCTCCACTTT	CSAGAGGRSPLHF
TRBJ1-1	TRBV6-5	NA	NA	TGTGCTGCGTTATCGGCTCCCAACACTGAAGCTTTCTTT	CAALSAPNTEAFF
TRBJ2-1	TRBV20-1	NA	once	TGCAGTGCGCCAGGGGGCGGGGGGGCCTTCAATGAGCTGTTCTTC	CSAPGGGGAFNELFF
TRBJ1-4	TRBV29-1	NA	NA	TGCAGCGTGGGAAGACAGGAGGCTAATGAAAAACTGTTTTTT	CSVGRQEANEKLFF
TRBJ1-1	TRBV27	NA	NA	TGTGCCAGCATGGCTGGGGGGCACACTGAAGCTTTCTTT	CASMAGGHTEAFF
TRBJ2-7	TRBV5-6	TRBD1	many	TGTGCCAGCAGCTTTCGGGACAGGTTGCACGAGCAGTACTTC	CASSFRDRLHEQYF
TRBJ2-3	TRBV24-1	TRBD2	few	TGTGCCACCAGTGGGAGGGGACTAGCAACTGATACGCAGTATTTT	CATSGRGLATDTQYF
TRBJ2-1	TRBV5-1	NA	NA	TGCGCCAGCAAGGGCGGACAGAACTACAATGAGCAGTTCTTC	CASKGGQNYNEQFF
TRBJ1-2	TRBV9	TRBD1	few	TGTGCCAGCAGCGCCCCAAAACCGGGACAGGGGCGAATTAACTATGGCTACACCTTC	CASSAPKPGQGRINYGYTF
TRBJ2-7	TRBV10-3	NA	few	TGTGCCATCAGTGAGGGAACACAGGGAGTCTCCTACGAGCAGTACTTC	CAISEGTQGVSYEQYF
TRBJ2-5	TRBV6-6	TRBD2	NA	TGTGCCAGCAGAGGGACTAGCGTTTACCAAGAGACCCAGTACTTC	CASRGTSVYQETQYF